Presented here are 11 T cell receptor delta chains from one specimen sequenced in a study of gamma-delta chains in newborns, infants, children (dated by TCRdb to about 2019). The run used an Illumina MiSeq. TCRdb reran clone calling on the public reads with CATT; rows sharing one DNA sequence were then combined. This sample holds fewer than 5,500 delta-chain clones; about 36% were observed only once. 14% of the sample rests with the top ten. Sequencing used blood. Receptors originate from a child who received the measles vaccine.

With respect to this clone: A read error may explain this, as a much larger clone is one base away. This sequence joins TRDV1 and TRDJ1, with D possibly TRDD3 on 5 matching bases. The CDR3 extends over 18 amino acids. Germline V CDR1 and CDR2: TSWWSYY, QGS. The CDR3 DNA reads as TGTGCTCTTGGGGAATTCTCTATGGTGCTGGGACTAACCGATAAACACATCTTT. Its translation is CALGEFSMVLGLTDKHIF.

This clone has a handful of counts. Other DNA sequences of this sample code for an identical CDR3. This chain uses TRDV2 with TRDJ3, with TRDD3 matching 10 bases. V shed 3 bases, J shed 0 bases, and the junction held 13 bases outside the gene matches. CDR1 GEAIGNYY and CDR2 EKD come from the germline V gene. The CDR3 is made up of 21 amino acids. CDR3 sequence: CACDPVLGDADLSWDTRQMFF. CDR3 nucleotides: TGTGCCTGTGACCCAGTACTGGGGGATGCCGACCTCTCCTGGGACACCCGACAGATGTTTTTC.

A few counts support this clone. The chain couples TRDV1 to TRDJ1, with 7 bases identical to TRDD2. V trimming: 0 bases; J trimming: 0 bases; junction bases outside the gene matches: 31. Germline V gene data show CDR1 as TSWWSYY and CDR2 as QGS. The length of the CDR3 is 25 residues. The CDR3 sequence is CALGELEIFPTFFTDERGDTDKLIF. DNA for the CDR3: TGTGCTCTTGGGGAACTTGAGATCTTTCCTACCTTCTTCACTGACGAGAGGGGAGACACCGATAAACTCATCTTT.

This clone has more than one count but fewer than ten. The chain employs TRDV1 and TRDJ1; 11 bases are shared with TRDD3. V was pared by 0 bases and J by 0 bases, with 18 bases of the junction left unmatched. There are 22 residues in the CDR3. From germline, CDR1 is TSWWSYY and CDR2 QGS. CDR3 region: CALGELKSPNFILGDNTDKLIF. The CDR3 DNA sequence: TGTGCTCTTGGGGAACTTAAGTCTCCTAATTTCATACTGGGGGATAACACCGATAAACTCATCTTT.

Remarks on this clone: Distinct nucleotide sequences in the sample also encode this CDR3. The genes are TRDV1 and TRDJ1; D perhaps matches TRDD3 (6 bases). Trimming left V 0 bases short and J 0 bases short, with 26 bases between. This CDR3 region has 21 residues. Germline values: CDR1 TSWWSYY, CDR2 QGS. The CDR3 here is CALGELKAPTWGFRNTDKLIF. The CDR3 coding sequence is TGTGCTCTTGGGGAACTTAAGGCCCCTACGTGGGGGTTCCGGAACACCGATAAACTCATCTTT.

V and J are TRDV2 and TRDJ1; D unresolved. The CDR3 totals 14 residues. In germline, CDR1 is GEAIGNYY, CDR2 EKD. V lost 3 bases, J lost 0 bases, and 10 bases lay in between. CDR3 amino acids: CACDPLLDTDKLIF. The CDR3 DNA is TGTGCCTGTGACCCTCTGCTGGACACCGATAAACTCATCTTT.

This clone occurred once. This chain links TRDV1 with TRDJ1; the match to TRDD3 covers 8 bases. Trimming at V came to 1 base and at J to 4 bases, leaving 23 bases not matched to a gene. The CDR3 runs 21 residues. Per germline, CDR1 TSWWSYY and CDR2 QGS. CDR3 DNA: TGTGCTCTTGGGGAACGCCCTGCCGGGACTACTGGGGGCATGTACATCGATAAACTCATCTTT. It yields the protein CALGERPAGTTGGMYIDKLIF.

As to this clone: This clone may be a read error of a much larger clone one base away. As DNA, the CDR3 is TGTGCTCTTGGGGTACTTGCCTCGTGTGGGACCCAACTGGGGGATGACCCATTCACCGATAAACTCATCTTT. Amino acids: CALGVLASCGTQLGDDPFTDKLIF. The chain links TRDV1 to TRDJ1, with 10 positions matching TRDD3. Losses at the gene ends were 4 bases for V and 1 base for J; bases not matched to a gene: 30. The CDR3 loop spans 24 amino acids. Germline values: CDR1 TSWWSYY, CDR2 QGS.

This clone appeared a few times. V is TRDV1 and J is TRDJ1, with D unclear. CDR3 size: 18 residues. V lost 2 bases and J lost 3, with 22 bases in between. The germline V gene encodes CDR1 TSWWSYY and CDR2 QGS. In DNA form, the CDR3 reads TGTGCTCTTGGGGAAAACTTTCCCCTCCTCCTTAGTCCCGATAAACTCATCTTT. Its protein product is CALGENFPLLLSPDKLIF.

This clone appeared a few times. This may come from a read error, since a much larger clone is one base off. In the same sample, other DNA sequences code for this CDR3. The CDR3 region has the DNA TGTGCTCTTGGGGATTCTTCCTTCTTTGACGACACCGACAAACTCATCTTT. It translates to CALGDSSFFDDTDKLIF. The V gene is TRDV1, the J gene TRDJ1; D might be TRDD2 (6 bases). The length of the CDR3 is 17 residues. Germline loops: CDR1 TSWWSYY, CDR2 QGS.

This clone turned up a few times. The chain is built from TRDV1 and TRDJ3, with 7 bases matching TRDD3. Germline-derived CDR1 and CDR2 are TSWWSYY and QGS. Trimming at V came to 5 bases and at J to 0 bases, leaving 19 bases not matched to a gene. The CDR3 spans 22 residues. In DNA, the CDR3 is TGTGCTCTTGGGTTCCCGCCTTCGACCGGGGATATAAGCTCCTGGGACACCCGACAGATGTTTTTC. Amino acids: CALGFPPSTGDISSWDTRQMFF.